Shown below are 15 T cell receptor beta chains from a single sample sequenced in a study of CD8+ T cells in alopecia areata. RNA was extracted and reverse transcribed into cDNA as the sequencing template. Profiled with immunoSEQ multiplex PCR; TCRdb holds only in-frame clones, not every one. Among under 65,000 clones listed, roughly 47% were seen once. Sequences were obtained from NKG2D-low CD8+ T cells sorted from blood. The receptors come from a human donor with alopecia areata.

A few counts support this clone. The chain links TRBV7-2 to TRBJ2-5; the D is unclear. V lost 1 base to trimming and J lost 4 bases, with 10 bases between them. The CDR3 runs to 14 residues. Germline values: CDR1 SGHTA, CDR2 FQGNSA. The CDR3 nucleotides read TGTGCCAGCAGCTTAGAGCTAGTGGGAGAGACCCAGTACTTC. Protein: CASSLELVGETQYF. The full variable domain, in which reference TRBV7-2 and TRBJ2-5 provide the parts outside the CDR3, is GAGVSQSPSNKVTEKGKDVELRCDPISGHTALYWYRQSLGQGLEFLIYFQGNSAPDKSGLPSDRFSAERTGGSVSTLTIQRTQQEDSAVYLCASSLELVGETQYFGPGTRLLVL.

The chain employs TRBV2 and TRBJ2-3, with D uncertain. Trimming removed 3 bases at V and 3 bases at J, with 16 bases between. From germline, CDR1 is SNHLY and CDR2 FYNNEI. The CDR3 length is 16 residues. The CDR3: CASSELGSARTDTQYF. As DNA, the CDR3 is TGTGCCAGCAGTGAGCTAGGGTCGGCCAGGACAGATACGCAGTATTTT.

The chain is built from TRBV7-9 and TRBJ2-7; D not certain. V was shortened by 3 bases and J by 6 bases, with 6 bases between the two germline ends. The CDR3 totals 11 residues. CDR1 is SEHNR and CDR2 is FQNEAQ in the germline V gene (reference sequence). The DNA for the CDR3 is TGTGCCAGCAGCTTGGGTGTCGAGCAGTACTTC. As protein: CASSLGVEQYF.

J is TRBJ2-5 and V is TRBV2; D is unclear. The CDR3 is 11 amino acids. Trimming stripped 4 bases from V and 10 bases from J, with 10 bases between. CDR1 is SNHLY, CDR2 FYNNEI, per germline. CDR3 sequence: CASSVGVGQYF. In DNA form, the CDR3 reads TGTGCCAGCAGTGTAGGAGTAGGCCAGTACTTC.

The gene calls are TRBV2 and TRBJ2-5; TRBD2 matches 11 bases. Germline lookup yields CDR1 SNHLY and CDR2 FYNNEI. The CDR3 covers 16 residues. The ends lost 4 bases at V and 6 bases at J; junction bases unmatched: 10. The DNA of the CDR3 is TGTGCCAGCAGTGGACCCTTAGCGGGAGGGCCCCAGACCCAGTACTTC. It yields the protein CASSGPLAGGPQTQYF.

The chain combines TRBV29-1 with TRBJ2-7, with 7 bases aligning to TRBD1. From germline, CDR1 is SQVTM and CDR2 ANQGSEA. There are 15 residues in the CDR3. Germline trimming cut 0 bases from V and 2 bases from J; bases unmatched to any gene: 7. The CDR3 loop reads CSVEERTGLPYEQYF. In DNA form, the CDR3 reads TGCAGCGTTGAAGAGAGGACAGGCCTTCCCTACGAGCAGTACTTC.

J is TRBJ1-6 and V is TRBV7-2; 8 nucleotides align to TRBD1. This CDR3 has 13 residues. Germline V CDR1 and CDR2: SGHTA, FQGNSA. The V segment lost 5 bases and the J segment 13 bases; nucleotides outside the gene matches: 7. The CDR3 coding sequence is TGTGCCAGCAGCGCAGGGGGCCCACCTCCCCTCCACTTT. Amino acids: CASSAGGPPPLHF.

DNA for the CDR3: TGTGCCAGCAGCCAGACTAGCGGGAGGTTGGACATTCAGTACTTC. This translates into CASSQTSGRLDIQYF. This chain links TRBV9 with TRBJ2-4, with 13 bases identical to TRBD2. Germline-derived CDR1 and CDR2 are SGDLS and YYNGEE. V was pared by 4 bases and J by 8 bases, with 6 bases of the junction left unmatched. The CDR3 consists of 15 residues.

CDR3 DNA: TGCGCCAGCAGCCAAGGCTACGAGCAGTACTTC. It yields the protein CASSQGYEQYF. The chain employs TRBV5-1 and TRBJ2-7; D uncertain. This CDR3 spans 11 amino acids. The germline gives CDR1 SGHRS, CDR2 YFSETQ. V lost 4 bases and J lost 3, with 5 bases in between.

The CDR3 loop reads CASNPDVSQETQYF. The CDR3 nucleotides read TGTGCCAGCAACCCGGACGTTAGCCAAGAGACCCAGTACTTC. The chain is built from TRBV25-1 and TRBJ2-5; D ambiguous. Germline values: CDR1 MGHDK, CDR2 SYGVNS. The CDR3 is 14 amino acids. The V end lost 7 bases, the J end lost 1 base, and 13 bases lay between the germline ends.

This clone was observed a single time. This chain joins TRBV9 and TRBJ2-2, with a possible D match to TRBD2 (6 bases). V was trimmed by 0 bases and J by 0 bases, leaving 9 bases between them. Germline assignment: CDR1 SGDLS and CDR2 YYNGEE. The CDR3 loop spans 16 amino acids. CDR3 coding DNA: TGTGCCAGCAGCGTAGGCGGGGACGCGAACACCGGGGAGCTGTTTTTT. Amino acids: CASSVGGDANTGELFF.

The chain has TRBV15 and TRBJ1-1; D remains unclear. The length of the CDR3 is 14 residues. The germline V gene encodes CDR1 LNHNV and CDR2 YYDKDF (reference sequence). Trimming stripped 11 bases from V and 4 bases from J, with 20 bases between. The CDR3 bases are TGTGCCGCCACCAGTTCCCTAAGCCCCACTGAAGCTTTCTTT. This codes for CAATSSLSPTEAFF. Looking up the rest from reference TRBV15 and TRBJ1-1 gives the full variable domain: DAMVIQNPRYQVTQFGKPVTLSCSQTLNHNVMYWYQQKSSQAPKLLFHYYDKDFNNEADTPDNFQSRRPNTSFCFLDIRSPGLGDTAMYLCAATSSLSPTEAFFGQGTRLTVV.

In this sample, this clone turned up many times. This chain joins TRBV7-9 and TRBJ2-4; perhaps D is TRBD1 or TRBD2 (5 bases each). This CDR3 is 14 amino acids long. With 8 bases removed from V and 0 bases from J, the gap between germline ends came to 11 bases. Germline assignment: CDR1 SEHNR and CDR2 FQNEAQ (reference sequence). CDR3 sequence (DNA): TGTGCCAGCGGAGGTAGGGGAGCCAAAAACATTCAGTACTTC. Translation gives CASGGRGAKNIQYF.

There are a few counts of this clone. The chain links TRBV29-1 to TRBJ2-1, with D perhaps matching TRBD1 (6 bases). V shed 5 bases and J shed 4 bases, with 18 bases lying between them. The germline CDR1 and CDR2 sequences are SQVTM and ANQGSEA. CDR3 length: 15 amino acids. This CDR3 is CSVLFEDRPYNEQFF. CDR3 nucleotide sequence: TGCAGCGTTTTATTTGAGGACAGACCATACAATGAGCAGTTCTTC.

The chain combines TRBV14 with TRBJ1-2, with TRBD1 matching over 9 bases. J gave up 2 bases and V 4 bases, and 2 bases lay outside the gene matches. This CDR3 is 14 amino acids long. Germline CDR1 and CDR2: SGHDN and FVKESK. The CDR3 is CASSLTGGNYGYTF. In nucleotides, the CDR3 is TGTGCCAGCAGCCTCACAGGGGGCAACTATGGCTACACCTTC.